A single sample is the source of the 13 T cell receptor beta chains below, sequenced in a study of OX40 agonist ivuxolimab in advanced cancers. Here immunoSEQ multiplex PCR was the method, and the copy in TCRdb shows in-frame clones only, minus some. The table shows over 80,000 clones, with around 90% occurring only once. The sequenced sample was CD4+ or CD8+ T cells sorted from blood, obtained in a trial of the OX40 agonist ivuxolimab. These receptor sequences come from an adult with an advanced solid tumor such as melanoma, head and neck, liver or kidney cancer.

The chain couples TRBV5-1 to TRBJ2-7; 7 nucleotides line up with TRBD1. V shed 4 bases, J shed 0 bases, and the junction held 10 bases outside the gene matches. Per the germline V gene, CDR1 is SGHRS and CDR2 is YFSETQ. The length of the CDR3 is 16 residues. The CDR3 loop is CASSQPRDSLSYEQYF. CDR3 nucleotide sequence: TGCGCCAGCAGCCAGCCCCGGGACAGCCTCTCCTACGAGCAGTACTTC.

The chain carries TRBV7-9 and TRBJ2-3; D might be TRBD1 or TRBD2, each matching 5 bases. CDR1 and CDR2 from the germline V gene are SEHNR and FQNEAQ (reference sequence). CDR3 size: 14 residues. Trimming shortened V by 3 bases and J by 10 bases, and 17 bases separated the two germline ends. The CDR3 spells CASSFAGEGSAQYF. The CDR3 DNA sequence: TGTGCCAGCAGCTTTGCGGGTGAGGGGTCGGCGCAGTATTTT. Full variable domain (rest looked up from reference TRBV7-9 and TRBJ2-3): DTGVSQNPRHKITKRGQNVTFRCDPISEHNRLYWYRQTLGQGPEFLTYFQNEAQLEKSRLLSDRFSAERPKGSFSTLEIQRTEQGDSAMYLCASSFAGEGSAQYFGPGTRLTVL.

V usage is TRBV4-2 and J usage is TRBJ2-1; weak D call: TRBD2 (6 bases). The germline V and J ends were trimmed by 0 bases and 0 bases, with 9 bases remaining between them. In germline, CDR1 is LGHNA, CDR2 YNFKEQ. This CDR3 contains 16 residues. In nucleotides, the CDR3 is TGTGCCAGCAGCCAAGATTGGAGGGGCTCCTACAATGAGCAGTTCTTC. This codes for CASSQDWRGSYNEQFF.

CDR3 sequence: CASSAGWNTEAFF. CDR3 nucleotide sequence: TGTGCCAGCTCAGCGGGGTGGAACACTGAAGCTTTCTTT. This rearrangement joins TRBV18 to TRBJ1-1, with unresolved D. The CDR3 contains 13 residues. V gave up 5 bases and J gave up 1 base, with 8 bases separating them. Germline V CDR1 and CDR2: KGHSH, LQKENI.

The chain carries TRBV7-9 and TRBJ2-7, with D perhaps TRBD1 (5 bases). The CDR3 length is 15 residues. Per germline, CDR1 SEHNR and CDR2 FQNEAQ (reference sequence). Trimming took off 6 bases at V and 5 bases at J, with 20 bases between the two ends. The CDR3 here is CASSHYDSVGDEQYF. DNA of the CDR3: TGTGCCAGCAGTCACTACGACAGTGTTGGCGACGAGCAGTACTTC.

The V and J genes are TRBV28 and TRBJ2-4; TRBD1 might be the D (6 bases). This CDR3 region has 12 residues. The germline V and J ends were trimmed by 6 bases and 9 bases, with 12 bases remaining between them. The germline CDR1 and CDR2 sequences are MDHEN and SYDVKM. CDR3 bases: TGTGCCAGCAGCTCACAGGGAACCATTCAGTACTTC. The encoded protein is CASSSQGTIQYF.

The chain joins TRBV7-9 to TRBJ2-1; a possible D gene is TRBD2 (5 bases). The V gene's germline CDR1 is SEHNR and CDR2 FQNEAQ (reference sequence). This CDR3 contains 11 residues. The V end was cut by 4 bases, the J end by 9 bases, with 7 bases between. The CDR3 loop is CASSSEGEQFF. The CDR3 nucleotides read TGTGCCAGCAGCTCAGAGGGTGAGCAGTTCTTC.

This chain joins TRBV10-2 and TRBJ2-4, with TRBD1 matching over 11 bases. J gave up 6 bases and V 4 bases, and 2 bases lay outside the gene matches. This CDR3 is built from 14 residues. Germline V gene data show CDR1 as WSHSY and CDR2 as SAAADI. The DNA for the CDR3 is TGCGCCAGCAGTGCGGGACAGGGGGGAAACATTCAGTACTTC. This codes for CASSAGQGGNIQYF.

The CDR3 bases are TGTGCCAGCAGCTTGGAGGGCATCTCCTCTGGAAACACCATATATTTT. It translates to CASSLEGISSGNTIYF. The genes are TRBV5-5 and TRBJ1-3; D unresolved. CDR3 length equals 16 residues. Per the germline V gene, CDR1 is SGHKS and CDR2 is YYEKEE (reference sequence). Trimming stripped 0 bases from V and 0 bases from J, with 10 bases between.

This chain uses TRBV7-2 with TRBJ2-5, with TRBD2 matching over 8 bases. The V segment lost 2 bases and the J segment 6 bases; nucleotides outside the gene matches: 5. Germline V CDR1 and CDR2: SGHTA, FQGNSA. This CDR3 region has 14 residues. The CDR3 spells CASSLKVSGKTQYF. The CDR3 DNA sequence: TGTGCCAGCAGCTTAAAGGTTAGCGGGAAGACCCAGTACTTC.

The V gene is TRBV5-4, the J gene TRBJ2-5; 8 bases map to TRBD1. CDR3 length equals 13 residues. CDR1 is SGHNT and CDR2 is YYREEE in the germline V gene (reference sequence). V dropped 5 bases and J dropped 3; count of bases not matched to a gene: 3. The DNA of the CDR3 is TGTGCCAGCAGTACGACAGGGGAAGAGACCCAGTACTTC. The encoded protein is CASSTTGEETQYF.

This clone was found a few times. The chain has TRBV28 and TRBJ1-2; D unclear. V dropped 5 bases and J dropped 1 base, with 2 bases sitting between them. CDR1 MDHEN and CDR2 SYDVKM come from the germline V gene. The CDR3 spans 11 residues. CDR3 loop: CASSINYGYTF. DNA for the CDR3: TGTGCCAGCAGTATTAACTATGGCTACACCTTC.

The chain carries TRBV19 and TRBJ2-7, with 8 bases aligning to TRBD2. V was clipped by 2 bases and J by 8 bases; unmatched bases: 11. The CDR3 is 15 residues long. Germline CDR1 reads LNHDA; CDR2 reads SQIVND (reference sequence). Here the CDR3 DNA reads TGTGCCAGTAGTATAACCGGGACTAGAGGGGATCAGCAGTACTTC. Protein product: CASSITGTRGDQQYF.